The 16 T cell receptor beta chains given below trace back to one sample, sequenced in a study of cytotoxic CD8 clonotypes in ibrutinib-treated CLL. Assay used: immunoSEQ multiplex PCR; TCRdb lists only in-frame clones, some missing. The data contain 35,000 to 40,000 clones, roughly 49% of them singletons. This material consisted of PBMCs, taken before ibrutinib treatment. All receptors come from a human donor with chronic lymphocytic leukemia.

The genes are TRBV7-2 and TRBJ2-5; D ambiguous. The CDR3 extends over 13 amino acids. The V end lost 5 bases, the J end lost 4 bases, and 11 bases lay between the germline ends. Germline loops: CDR1 SGHTA, CDR2 FQGNSA. The DNA for the CDR3 is TGTGCCAGCAGCCCACTTTCCCCAGAGACCCAGTACTTC. This sequence encodes CASSPLSPETQYF.

A single count supports this clone. As DNA, the CDR3 is TGTGCCAGCAGCGTATCGCCAGGGGGCACTGGCTATGGCTACACCTTC. Translated, it gives CASSVSPGGTGYGYTF. V is TRBV9 and J is TRBJ1-2; TRBD1 agrees at 8 bases. V was pared by 1 base and J by 4 bases, with 9 bases of the junction left unmatched. The CDR3 runs to 16 residues. Germline V CDR1 and CDR2: SGDLS, YYNGEE.

This clone was counted between two and nine times. The V gene is TRBV7-9, the J gene TRBJ1-1; 8 bases are shared with TRBD1. J gave up 3 bases and V 1 base, and 13 bases lay outside the gene matches. This CDR3 has 18 amino acids. CDR1 is SEHNR and CDR2 is FQNEAQ in the germline V gene (reference sequence). The CDR3 DNA reads as TGTGCCAGCAGCTTAGGCAGGGGGCGCGGGAGGATGGACACTGAAGCTTTCTTT. It translates to CASSLGRGRGRMDTEAFF.

The V gene is TRBV7-2, the J gene TRBJ1-1; D gene uncertain. This CDR3 has 14 amino acids. CDR1 and CDR2 from the germline V gene are SGHTA and FQGNSA. The V end lost 4 bases, the J end lost 4 bases, and 13 bases lay between the germline ends. CDR3 sequence reads: CASSSQVWGTEAFF. As DNA, the CDR3 is TGTGCCAGCAGCTCGCAGGTATGGGGCACTGAAGCTTTCTTT.

The V gene is TRBV7-6, the J gene TRBJ1-6, with D tentatively TRBD1 (5 bases). V dropped 2 bases and J dropped 6 bases, with 8 bases sitting between them. This CDR3 has 14 amino acids. Per the germline V gene, CDR1 is SGHVS and CDR2 is FNYEAQ. The CDR3 here is CASSLQGLNSPLHF. CDR3 nucleotide sequence: TGTGCCAGCAGCTTACAGGGCCTTAATTCACCCCTCCACTTT.

This clone was picked up a small number of times. V is TRBV18 and J is TRBJ1-5; 7 bases fit TRBD1. V lost 3 bases and J lost 3; bases outside the gene matches: 2. The germline gives CDR1 KGHSH, CDR2 LQKENI. The CDR3 runs to 14 residues. As DNA, the CDR3 is TGTGCCAGCTCACCGGGACAGAACAATCAGCCCCAGCATTTT. Encoded protein: CASSPGQNNQPQHF. The complete variable domain, with remaining parts taken from reference TRBV18 and TRBJ1-5, reads NAGVMQNPRHLVRRRGQEARLRCSPMKGHSHVYWYRQLPEEGLKFMVYLQKENIIDESGMPKERFSAEFPKEGPSILRIQQVVRGDSAAYFCASSPGQNNQPQHFGDGTRLSIL.

The genes are TRBV15 and TRBJ2-7; D possibly corresponds to TRBD1 (6 bases). The germline CDR1 and CDR2 sequences are LNHNV and YYDKDF (reference sequence). This CDR3 has 17 amino acids. Between the trimmed V and J ends, which lost 0 bases and 3 bases, there was a span of 18 bases. The CDR3 spells CATSRDLGTGLGYEQYF. As DNA, the CDR3 is TGTGCCACCAGCAGAGATCTCGGTACAGGGCTTGGCTACGAGCAGTACTTC.

V usage is TRBV7-8 and J usage is TRBJ1-2; D gene ambiguous. The germline V gene has CDR1 SGHVS and CDR2 FQNEAQ. The CDR3 totals 13 residues. Trimming stripped 1 base from V and 5 bases from J, with 8 bases between. The DNA for the CDR3 is TGTGCCAGCAGCTTAGATTCGGGTTATGGCTACACCTTC. This encodes CASSLDSGYGYTF.

The table lists this clone with many counts. This sequence joins TRBV19 and TRBJ2-1; 11 bases match TRBD2. CDR3 length: 15 residues. The V and J ends lost 4 bases and 8 bases, in that order; junction bases with no gene match: 7. In germline, CDR1 is LNHDA, CDR2 SQIVND (reference sequence). This CDR3 is CASSTRLAGSDEQFF. Here the CDR3 DNA reads TGTGCCAGTAGTACCCGACTAGCGGGGTCCGATGAGCAGTTCTTC. Based on the CDR3 plus reference TRBV19 and TRBJ2-1, the full variable domain is DGGITQSPKYLFRKEGQNVTLSCEQNLNHDAMYWYRQDPGQGLRLIYYSQIVNDFQKGDIAEGYSVSREKKESFPLTVTSAQKNPTAFYLCASSTRLAGSDEQFFGPGTRLTVL.

This clone is labeled medium-sized. J is TRBJ1-1 and V is TRBV5-1; possible D gene TRBD1, 5 bases. Germline CDR1 is SGHRS and CDR2 is YFSETQ. This CDR3 contains 14 residues. V lost 3 bases to trimming and J lost 3 bases, with 12 bases between them. CDR3 in amino acids: CASSSAGGYTEAFF. The CDR3 DNA sequence: TGCGCCAGCAGCTCTGCCGGGGGATACACTGAAGCTTTCTTT.

The J gene is TRBJ1-4, the V gene TRBV9, with a possible D match to TRBD1 (6 bases). Germline CDR1 SGDLS, CDR2 YYNGEE. This CDR3 region has 17 residues. V shed 2 bases and J shed 7 bases, with 21 bases lying between them. CDR3 sequence: CASSVGHTGQQGEKLFF. The DNA for the CDR3 is TGTGCCAGCAGCGTGGGCCATACCGGACAGCAGGGTGAAAAACTGTTTTTT.

V and J are TRBV30 and TRBJ2-3; tentatively, D is TRBD1 (5 bases). There are 12 residues in the CDR3. Trimming shortened V by 4 bases and J by 6 bases, and 11 bases separated the two germline ends. CDR1 and CDR2 (germline): GTSNPN, SVGIG (reference sequence). The CDR3 sequence: CAWTLSGDTQYF. In nucleotides, the CDR3 is TGTGCCTGGACCCTCTCAGGGGATACGCAGTATTTT. Using reference TRBV30 and TRBJ2-3 for the parts outside the CDR3, the full variable domain is SQTIHQWPATLVQPVGSPLSLECTVEGTSNPNLYWYRQAAGRGLQLLFYSVGIGQISSEVPQNLSASRPQDRQFILSSKKLLLSDSGFYLCAWTLSGDTQYFGPGTRLTVL.

The J gene is TRBJ1-2, the V gene TRBV27, with 7 bases matching TRBD1. The CDR3 extends over 14 amino acids. Per germline, CDR1 MNHEY and CDR2 SMNVEV (reference sequence). V lost 6 bases, J lost 6 bases, and 10 bases stayed unmatched. Here the CDR3 reads CASSFRGAGHGYTF. The DNA for the CDR3 is TGTGCCAGCAGCTTCAGGGGGGCAGGGCATGGCTACACCTTC.

This chain joins TRBV6-5 and TRBJ2-1, with D unresolved. The length of the CDR3 is 13 residues. V was cut by 2 bases and J by 9 bases, with 11 bases left in between. CDR1 MNHEY and CDR2 SVGAGI come from the germline V gene. The chain's CDR3 is CASSYAAEFEQFF. The CDR3 nucleotides are TGTGCCAGCAGTTACGCGGCAGAATTTGAGCAGTTCTTC.

This clone was seen ten or more times. The V and J genes are TRBV2 and TRBJ1-1; weak D call: TRBD1 (5 bases). CDR1 and CDR2 from the germline V gene are SNHLY and FYNNEI. V gave up 8 bases and J gave up 5 bases, with 12 bases separating them. The CDR3 extends over 12 amino acids. CDR3 in amino acids: CASREGETEAFF. The CDR3 DNA follows: TGTGCCAGCCGCGAAGGGGAGACTGAAGCTTTCTTT.

This clone has only one observation. The V and J genes are TRBV7-2 and TRBJ1-2, with TRBD1 matching 8 bases. CDR1 and CDR2 (germline): SGHTA, FQGNSA. Germline trimming cut 6 bases from V and 4 bases from J; bases unmatched to any gene: 13. This CDR3 spans 16 amino acids. CDR3 DNA sequence: TGTGCCAGCAGGGATTTGGACAGGGCAATCTTCTATGGCTACACCTTC. It encodes CASRDLDRAIFYGYTF.